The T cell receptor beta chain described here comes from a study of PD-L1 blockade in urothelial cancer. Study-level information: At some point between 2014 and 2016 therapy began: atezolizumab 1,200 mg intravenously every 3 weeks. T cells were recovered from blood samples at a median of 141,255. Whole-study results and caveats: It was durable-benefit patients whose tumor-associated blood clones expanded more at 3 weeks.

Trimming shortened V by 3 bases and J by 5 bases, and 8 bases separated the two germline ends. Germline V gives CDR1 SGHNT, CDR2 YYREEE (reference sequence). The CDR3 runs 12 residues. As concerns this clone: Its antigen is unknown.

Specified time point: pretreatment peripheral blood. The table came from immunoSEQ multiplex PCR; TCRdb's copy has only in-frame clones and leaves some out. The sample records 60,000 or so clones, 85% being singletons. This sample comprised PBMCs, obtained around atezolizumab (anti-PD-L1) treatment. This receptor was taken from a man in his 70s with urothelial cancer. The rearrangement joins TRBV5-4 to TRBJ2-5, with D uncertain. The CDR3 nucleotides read TGTGCCAGCAGCTCTGGCGGTGAGACCCAGTACTTC. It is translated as CASSSGGETQYF.